This TCR beta chain emerged from a study of cytomegalovirus exposure and HLA in healthy donors. Study-wide results and limits: A later analysis reportedly found fewer N-insertions in an Asian-associated ancestry cluster than the roughly 670-donor mean.

This clone has more than one count but fewer than ten. Its matching antigen is unknown. Vbeta (60) and Jbeta (13) primers were used in the PCR. Assay used: immunoSEQ multiplex PCR; TCRdb lists only in-frame clones, some missing. The sample includes some 40,000 clones, around 69% of them seen just once. CDR1 is MNHEY and CDR2 is SVGAGI in the germline V gene. V was cut by 6 bases and J by 4 bases, with 12 bases left in between. The CDR3 totals 13 residues. The chain couples TRBV6-5 to TRBJ1-1; a possible D gene is TRBD1 (6 bases). What was sequenced was PBMCs. The source is a man aged 25 to 40 in good health and CMV-seronegative. In nucleotides, the CDR3 is TGTGCCAGCAGAACGGGGGGCATCACTGAAGCTTTCTTT. Encoded protein: CASRTGGITEAFF.